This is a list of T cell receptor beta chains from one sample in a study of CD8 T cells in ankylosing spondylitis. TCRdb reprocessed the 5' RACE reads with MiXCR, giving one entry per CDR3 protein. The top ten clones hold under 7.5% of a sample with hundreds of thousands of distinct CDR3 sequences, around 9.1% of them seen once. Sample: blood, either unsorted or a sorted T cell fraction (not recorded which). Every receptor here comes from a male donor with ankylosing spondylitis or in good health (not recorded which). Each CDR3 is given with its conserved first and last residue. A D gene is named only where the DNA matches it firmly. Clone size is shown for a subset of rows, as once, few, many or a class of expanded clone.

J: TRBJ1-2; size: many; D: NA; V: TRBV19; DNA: TGTGCCAGTAGGGGTACAGGCCGCAGAACTTATGGCTACACCTTC; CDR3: CASRGTGRRTYGYTF
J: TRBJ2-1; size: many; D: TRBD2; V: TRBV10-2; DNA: TGCGCCAGCAGTCGACTAGCGGGAGAGAATGAGCAGTTCTTC; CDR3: CASSRLAGENEQFF
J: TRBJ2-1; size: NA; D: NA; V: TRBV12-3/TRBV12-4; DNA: TGTGCCAGCAGTGGGGACTCAAACCCCAATGAGCAGTTCTTC; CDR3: CASSGDSNPNEQFF
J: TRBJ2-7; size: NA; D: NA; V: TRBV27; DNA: TGTACCAGCAGTCATGCGGTTACCTACGAGCAGTACTTC; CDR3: CTSSHAVTYEQYF
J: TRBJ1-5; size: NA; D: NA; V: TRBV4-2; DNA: TGTGCCAGCAGCCAAGAAGGGTGGAGCAATCAGCCCCAGCATTTT; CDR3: CASSQEGWSNQPQHF
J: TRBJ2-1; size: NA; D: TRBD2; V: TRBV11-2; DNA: TGTGCCAGCAGCTCGCTAAGCGGGAGTAGGAGGAATGAGCAGTTCTTC; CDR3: CASSSLSGSRRNEQFF
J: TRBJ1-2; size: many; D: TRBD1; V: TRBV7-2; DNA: TGTGCCAGCAGCTCTTCCGGGACAGGGATTTATGGCTACACCTTC; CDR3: CASSSSGTGIYGYTF
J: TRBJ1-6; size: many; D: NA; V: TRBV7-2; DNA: TGTGCCAGCAGCCCCCGGACCGGTCGATCTAATTCACCCCTCCACTTT; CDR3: CASSPRTGRSNSPLHF
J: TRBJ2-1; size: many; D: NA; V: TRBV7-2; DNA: TGTGCCAGCAGCTTAGCCGGCCGTACCAGTTACAATGAGCAGTTCTTC; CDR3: CASSLAGRTSYNEQFF
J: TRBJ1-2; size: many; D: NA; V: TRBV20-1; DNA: TGCAGCCTCGGTCTGGGGAATGGCTACACCTTC; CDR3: CSLGLGNGYTF
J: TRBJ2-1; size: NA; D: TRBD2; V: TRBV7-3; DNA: TGTGCCAGCAGCCCGGGGACTAGCGGTGAGCAGTTCTTC; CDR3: CASSPGTSGEQFF
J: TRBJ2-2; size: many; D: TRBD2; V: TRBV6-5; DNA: TGTGCCAGCAGTTACTCGAATCCTAGCGGAACCGGGGAGCTGTTTTTT; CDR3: CASSYSNPSGTGELFF
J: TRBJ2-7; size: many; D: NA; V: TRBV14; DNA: TGTGCCAGCAGCCGTGGACAGCGAAATCCCTACGAGCAGTACTTC; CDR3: CASSRGQRNPYEQYF
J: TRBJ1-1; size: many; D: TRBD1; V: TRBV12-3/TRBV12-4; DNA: TGTGCCAGCAGCCCGACAGGGGTCGGCACTGAAGCTTTCTTT; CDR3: CASSPTGVGTEAFF
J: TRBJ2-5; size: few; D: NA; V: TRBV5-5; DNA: TGTGCCAGCAGCTCTGCCCCAGGATTACAAGAGACCCAGTACTTC; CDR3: CASSSAPGLQETQYF
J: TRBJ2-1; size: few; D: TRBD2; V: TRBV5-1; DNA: TGCGCCAGCAGCACCACTAGCGGACACTCCTACAATGAGCAGTTCTTC; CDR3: CASSTTSGHSYNEQFF
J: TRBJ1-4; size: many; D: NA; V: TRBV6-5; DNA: TGTGCCAGCAGTCACGGACAGTACGTTAATGAAAAACTGTTTTTT; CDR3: CASSHGQYVNEKLFF
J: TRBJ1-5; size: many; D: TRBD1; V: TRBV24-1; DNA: TGTGCCACCAGTGATTTCGGGACAGGGCCTAATCAGCCCCAGCATTTT; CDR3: CATSDFGTGPNQPQHF
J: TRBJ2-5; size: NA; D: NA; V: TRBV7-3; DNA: TGTGCCAGCAGCTTGATGGCAGGGCCACAAGAGACCCAGTACTTC; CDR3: CASSLMAGPQETQYF
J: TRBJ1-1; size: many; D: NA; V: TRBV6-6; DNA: TGTGCCAGCAGTTACTTCCGGGTAGCTGAAGCTTTCTTT; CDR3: CASSYFRVAEAFF
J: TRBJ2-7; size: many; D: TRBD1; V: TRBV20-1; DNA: TGCAGTGCTAAGGGGGCGACATACAGCTACGAGCAGTACTTC; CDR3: CSAKGATYSYEQYF
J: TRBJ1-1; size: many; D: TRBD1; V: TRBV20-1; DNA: TGCAGTGCTAGAAAGGGGACAGGGAGTCTGTCTGAAGCTTTCTTT; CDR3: CSARKGTGSLSEAFF
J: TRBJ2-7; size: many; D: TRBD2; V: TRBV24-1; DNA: TGTGCCACCAGTGGGCCCCCCCGGGAGGACAACGAGCAGTACTTC; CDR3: CATSGPPREDNEQYF
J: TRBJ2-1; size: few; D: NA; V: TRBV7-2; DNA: TGTGCCAGCAGCTTGCAGGTAGCGTCCGAGCAGTTCTTC; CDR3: CASSLQVASEQFF
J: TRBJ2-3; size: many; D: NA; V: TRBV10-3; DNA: TGTGCCATCACCCCAGGTGGGGCAGGACGCGAGGCAGATACGCAGTATTTT; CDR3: CAITPGGAGREADTQYF
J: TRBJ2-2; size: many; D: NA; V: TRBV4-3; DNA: TGCGCCAGCAGCCAGGTCGTCGACTTCATGAACACCGGGGAGCTGTTTTTT; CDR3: CASSQVVDFMNTGELFF
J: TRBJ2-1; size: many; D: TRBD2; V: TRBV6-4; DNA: TGTGCCAGCAGCCATTATAGGGCACTAGCGGGGGAGCTCGACAATGAGCAGTTCTTC; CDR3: CASSHYRALAGELDNEQFF
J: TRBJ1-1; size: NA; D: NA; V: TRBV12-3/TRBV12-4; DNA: TGTGCCAGCAGGCTTCTCCGGGGGGGGTCTGAAGCTTTCTTT; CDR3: CASRLLRGGSEAFF
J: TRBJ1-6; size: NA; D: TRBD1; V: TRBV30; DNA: TGTGCCTGGGACAGGGGATTAGAGAATTCACCCCTCCACTTT; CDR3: CAWDRGLENSPLHF
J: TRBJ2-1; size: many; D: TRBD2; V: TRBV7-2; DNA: TGTGCCAGCAGCCAGACTAGCGAAGCTTACAATGAGCAGTTCTTC; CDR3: CASSQTSEAYNEQFF
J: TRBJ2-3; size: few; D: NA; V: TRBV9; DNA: TGTGCCAGCAGCGTAGGGCAGTCAGGGCGGGGAGATACGCAGTATTTT; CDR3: CASSVGQSGRGDTQYF
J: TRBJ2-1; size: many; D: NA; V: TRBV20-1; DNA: TGCAGTGCTAGAGATGAGGTAAGAAGAATGTACAATGAGCAGTTCTTC; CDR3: CSARDEVRRMYNEQFF
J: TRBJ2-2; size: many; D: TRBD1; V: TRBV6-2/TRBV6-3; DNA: TGTGCCAGCAGCCTAAACAGGGGCAACACCGGGGAGCTGTTTTTT; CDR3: CASSLNRGNTGELFF
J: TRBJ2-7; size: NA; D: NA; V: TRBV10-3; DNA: TGTGCCATCAGTGAGTCTAGGACAGACTCCTACGAGCAGTACTTC; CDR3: CAISESRTDSYEQYF
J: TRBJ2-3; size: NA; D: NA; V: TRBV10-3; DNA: TGTGCCATCAGTGACGGAGACTCCACAGATACGCAGTATTTT; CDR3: CAISDGDSTDTQYF
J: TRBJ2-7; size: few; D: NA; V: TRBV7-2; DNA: TGTGCCAGCAGCTTAGATTCGGGAACCTACTCCTACGAGCAGTACTTC; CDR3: CASSLDSGTYSYEQYF
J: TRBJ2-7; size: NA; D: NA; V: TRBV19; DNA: TGTGCCAGTAGTATGTCAGGGAGCGAGCAGTACTTC; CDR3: CASSMSGSEQYF
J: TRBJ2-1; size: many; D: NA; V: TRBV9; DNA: TGTGCCAGCAGCGTGGGCGGTACCTACAATGAGCAGTTCTTC; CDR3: CASSVGGTYNEQFF
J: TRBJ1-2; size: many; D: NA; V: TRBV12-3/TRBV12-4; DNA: TGTGCCAGCAGTTTGAAACAACGGCCCTATGGCTACACCTTC; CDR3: CASSLKQRPYGYTF
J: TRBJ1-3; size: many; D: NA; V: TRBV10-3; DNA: TGTGCCATTGCGGGGGTCTCTGGAAACACCATATATTTT; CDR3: CAIAGVSGNTIYF
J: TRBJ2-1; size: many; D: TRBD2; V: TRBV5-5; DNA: TGTGCCAGCAGCTCGGCCGCCGGCTCAGCGGGACTCGATGAGCAGTTCTTC; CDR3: CASSSAAGSAGLDEQFF
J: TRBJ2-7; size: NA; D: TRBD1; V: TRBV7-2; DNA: TGTGCCAGCAGCTTAGGGACAGGGGTTACTTACGAGCAGTACTTC; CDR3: CASSLGTGVTYEQYF
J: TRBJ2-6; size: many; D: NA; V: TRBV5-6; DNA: TGTGCCAGCAGCTTTAGGGAGGGGGGCAACGTCCTGACTTTC; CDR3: CASSFREGGNVLTF
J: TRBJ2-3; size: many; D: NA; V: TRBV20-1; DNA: TGCAGTGCTAGAAGAGGGACCCTCCCAGATACGCAGTATTTT; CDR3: CSARRGTLPDTQYF
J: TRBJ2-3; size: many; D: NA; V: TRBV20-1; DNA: TGCAGTGCTAGAGGTCTAAGTACAGATACGCAGTATTTT; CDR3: CSARGLSTDTQYF
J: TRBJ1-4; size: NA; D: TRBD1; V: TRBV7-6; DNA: TGTGCCAGCAGCCTCCGGACAGGGACGACCGAAAAACTGTTTTTT; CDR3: CASSLRTGTTEKLFF
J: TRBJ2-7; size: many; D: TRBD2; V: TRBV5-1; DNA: TGCGCCAGCAGCTCCGGGACTAGCGGCACCTACGAGCAGTACTTC; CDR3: CASSSGTSGTYEQYF
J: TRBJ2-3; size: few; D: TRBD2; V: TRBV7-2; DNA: TGTGCCAGCAGCTTAGGGCTAGCGGGGGGCTACACAGATACGCAGTATTTT; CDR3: CASSLGLAGGYTDTQYF
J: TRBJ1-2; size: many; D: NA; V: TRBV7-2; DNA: TGTGCCAGCAGCTTAGAATTGCGGGACTATGGCTACACCTTC; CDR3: CASSLELRDYGYTF
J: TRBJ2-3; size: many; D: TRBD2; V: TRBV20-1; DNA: TGCAGTGCTAGTCTCCAGCGGGGGGGAACAGATACGCAGTATTTT; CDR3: CSASLQRGGTDTQYF
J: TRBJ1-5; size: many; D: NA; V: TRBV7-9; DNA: TGTGCCAGCAGCTTAGTGAACGTCCGGCAGCCCTGGGCTCAGCCCCAGCATTTT; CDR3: CASSLVNVRQPWAQPQHF
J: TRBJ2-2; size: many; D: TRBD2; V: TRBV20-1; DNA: TGCAGTGCTAGAGATCGGGCTAGCGGGTGGGACGGGGAGCTGTTTTTT; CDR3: CSARDRASGWDGELFF
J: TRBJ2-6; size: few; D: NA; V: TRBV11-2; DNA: TGTGCCAGCAGACTTCCGGGACGGTACCTTTCTGGGGCCAACGTCCTGACTTTC; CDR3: CASRLPGRYLSGANVLTF